This entry lists 30 T cell receptor beta chains sequenced from one sample in a study of Graves' ophthalmopathy and Graves' hyperthyroidism. Amplification from RNA transcripts yielded the TCR beta CDR3 regions. First-round RT-PCR used HTBI primers; second-round multiplex PCR followed. TCRdb processed the multiplex PCR reads anew with MiXCR; each CDR3 protein has one entry. The profile shows about 210,000 distinct CDR3 sequences, roughly 29% of them singletons. The sample taken for sequencing was peripheral blood. Every receptor here comes from a man between 45 and 60 years old with Graves' ophthalmopathy.

This clonotype was found many times. The chain has TRBV12-3 or TRBV12-4 and TRBJ2-4; 8 bases are shared with TRBD2. The CDR3 runs to 14 residues. V dropped 3 bases and J dropped 8; count of bases not matched to a gene: 6. CDR3 bases: TGTGCCAGCAGTTTGAGTTCTAGCGGGCACATTCAGTACTTC. Translated, it gives CASSLSSSGHIQYF.

The table lists this clonotype with many counts. The chain is built from TRBV6-5 and TRBJ1-5, with TRBD1 as a possible D gene (5 bases). Trimming took off 5 bases at V and 0 bases at J, with 11 bases between the two ends. This CDR3 is 15 amino acids long. The germline V gene has CDR1 MNHEY and CDR2 SVGAGI. In nucleotides, the CDR3 is TGTGCCAGCAGTACAGGCCCTTATAGCAATCAGCCCCAGCATTTT. Translating it yields CASSTGPYSNQPQHF.

This clonotype has a count of ten or more. At one boundary the junction diverges from the germline segment, which might be a read error. This chain joins TRBV30 and TRBJ2-2; D is undetermined. CDR3 length: 13 amino acids. Germline V gene data show CDR1 as GTSNPN and CDR2 as SVGIG (reference sequence). CDR3 coding DNA: TGTGCCCGGAGTGTACGGTTTACCGGGGAGCTGTTTTTT. This sequence encodes CARSVRFTGELFF.

This clonotype has ten or more counts. The rearrangement links TRBV3-1 to TRBJ2-2; TRBD2 matches at 9 bases. CDR1 and CDR2 from the germline V gene are LGHDT and YNNKEL (reference sequence). The junction had 5 bases not matched to a gene; V was cut back by 0 bases and J by 3 bases. This CDR3 comprises 17 residues. The CDR3 nucleotides are TGTGCCAGCAGCCAAGATAGCGGGGGCTGGCACACCGGGGAGCTGTTTTTT. Translated: CASSQDSGGWHTGELFF.

The sample holds many counts of this clonotype. The chain joins TRBV30 to TRBJ2-7; D perhaps matches TRBD2 (6 bases). The germline V gene has CDR1 GTSNPN and CDR2 SVGIG (reference sequence). This CDR3 comprises 15 residues. Trimming removed 0 bases from V and 7 bases from J, with 19 bases in between. CDR3 region: CAWSVQVGGPEEQYF. CDR3 DNA: TGTGCCTGGAGTGTACAAGTGGGAGGCCCAGAAGAGCAGTACTTC.

This clonotype was found many times. J is TRBJ2-7 and V is TRBV5-1, with TRBD1 identical over 8 bases. After removal of 0 bases from V and 6 bases from J, the junction contained 5 bases not matched to a gene. The CDR3 runs 14 residues. In germline, CDR1 is SGHRS, CDR2 YFSETQ. The CDR3 loop is CASSLVQGAREQYF. The CDR3 bases are TGCGCCAGCAGCTTGGTCCAGGGGGCGCGCGAGCAGTACTTC. The whole variable domain, remainder taken from reference TRBV5-1 and TRBJ2-7, is KAGVTQTPRYLIKTRGQQVTLSCSPISGHRSVSWYQQTPGQGLQFLFEYFSETQRNKGNFPGRFSGRQFSNSRSEMNVSTLELGDSALYLCASSLVQGAREQYFGPGTRLTVT.

The table lists this clonotype with many counts. This rearrangement joins TRBV4-1 to TRBJ2-4, with D perhaps given as TRBD1 or TRBD2 (5 bases each). Germline values: CDR1 MGHRA, CDR2 YSYEKL. The CDR3 runs to 18 residues. Trimming took 1 base from V and 0 from J, leaving 16 bases between them. DNA for the CDR3: TGCGCCAGCAGCCAAGTGGGGCTTGAAGGACTAGCCAAAAACATTCAGTACTTC. Translated: CASSQVGLEGLAKNIQYF.

This clonotype was counted ten times or more. The chain joins TRBV20-1 to TRBJ2-7, with 12 bases fitting TRBD1. J was trimmed by 5 bases and V by 0 bases; bases with no gene match: 5. Looked up from germline, CDR1 is DFQATT and CDR2 is SNEGSKA (reference sequence). CDR3 length: 15 amino acids. For the CDR3, the DNA is TGCAGTGCTAGAGATGGGACAGGGGGCGAGGACGAGCAGTACTTC. It specifies CSARDGTGGEDEQYF.

The chain couples TRBV2 to TRBJ1-2; D not resolved. Trimming took 5 bases from V and 7 from J, leaving 8 bases between them. This CDR3 has 11 amino acids. Per the germline V gene, CDR1 is SNHLY and CDR2 is FYNNEI. Here the CDR3 reads CASSTWSGYTF. The CDR3 nucleotides are TGTGCCAGCAGTACGTGGAGTGGCTACACCTTC.

This clonotype appeared many times. V gene TRBV29-1 combines with J gene TRBJ2-7; D gene ambiguous. This CDR3 spans 15 amino acids. CDR1 is SQVTM, CDR2 ANQGSEA, per germline. Trimming removed 6 bases at V and 4 bases at J, with 22 bases between. The CDR3 spells CSVVPDPSRGYEQYF. In DNA, the CDR3 is TGCAGCGTCGTACCGGACCCATCACGCGGATACGAGCAGTACTTC.

This chain links TRBV20-1 with TRBJ2-5; D uncertain. Germline V gives CDR1 DFQATT, CDR2 SNEGSKA (reference sequence). The CDR3 has 11 residues. The ends were cut back, 5 bases at V and 1 base at J, with 5 bases in the middle. CDR3 sequence (DNA): TGCAGTGCTGGCTTCCAAGAGACCCAGTACTTC. Translation: CSAGFQETQYF.

In its sample, this clonotype was seen many times. This chain joins TRBV19 and TRBJ2-2; D remains unclear. Germline CDR1 and CDR2: LNHDA and SQIVND (reference sequence). This CDR3 is 13 amino acids long. The germline V and J ends were trimmed by 3 bases and 6 bases, with 8 bases remaining between them. The CDR3 bases are TGTGCCAGTAGTATTTCGTCCGCCGGGGAGCTGTTTTTT. This translates into CASSISSAGELFF.

This clonotype has a count of ten or more. The V gene is TRBV19, the J gene TRBJ1-1; unclear D gene. Germline CDR1 and CDR2: LNHDA and SQIVND (reference sequence). The CDR3 is made up of 14 amino acids. Trimming left V 3 bases short and J 0 bases short, with 8 bases between. This CDR3 reads CASSMDDVNTEAFF. The CDR3 DNA follows: TGTGCCAGTAGTATGGACGACGTGAACACTGAAGCTTTCTTT.

The chain links TRBV12-3 or TRBV12-4 to TRBJ1-2; 7 nucleotides line up with TRBD1. Trimming cost V 8 bases and J 6 bases; bases outside gene matches: 9. This CDR3 is 13 amino acids long. The CDR3 DNA reads as TGTGCCAGCGTTAGACAGGGAGGGAATGGCTACACCTTC. This translates into CASVRQGGNGYTF.

This sequence joins TRBV2 and TRBJ1-2; D not resolved. The germline gives CDR1 SNHLY, CDR2 FYNNEI. This CDR3 spans 15 amino acids. V lost 4 bases and J lost 2, with 14 bases in between. The CDR3 DNA sequence: TGTGCCAGCAGTGGGCGGCTTGGCGGGAACTATGGCTACACCTTC. Its protein is CASSGRLGGNYGYTF.

This clonotype was detected ten times or more. The V call is TRBV7-2, the J call TRBJ2-5; 12 nucleotides match TRBD2. V lost 3 bases, J lost 4 bases, and 9 bases stayed unmatched. This CDR3 spans 17 amino acids. The germline V gene has CDR1 SGHTA and CDR2 FQGNSA. Here the CDR3 reads CASSFSRTSGRIETQYF. CDR3 nucleotide sequence: TGTGCCAGCAGCTTCTCTCGCACTAGCGGGAGGATAGAGACCCAGTACTTC.

V usage is TRBV28 and J usage is TRBJ1-5; no firm D call. The V and J ends lost 8 bases and 6 bases respectively, with 11 bases between them. This CDR3 region has 12 residues. CDR1 MDHEN and CDR2 SYDVKM come from the germline V gene. The CDR3 DNA follows: TGTGCCAGCGCTCTCGGCGGTCAGCCCCAGCATTTT. Protein product: CASALGGQPQHF.

The sample holds many counts of this clonotype. The chain combines TRBV28 with TRBJ2-2; TRBD2 matches 12 bases. The CDR3 has 16 residues. With V trimmed by 5 bases and J by 4 bases, 5 bases remained unmatched. Germline loops: CDR1 MDHEN, CDR2 SYDVKM. The CDR3 bases are TGTGCCAGCAGTCTAGCGGGAGGGCCGGTCACCGGGGAGCTGTTTTTT. This gives the protein CASSLAGGPVTGELFF. The complete variable domain, with remaining parts taken from reference TRBV28 and TRBJ2-2, reads DVKVTQSSRYLVKRTGEKVFLECVQDMDHENMFWYRQDPGLGLRLIYFSYDVKMKEKGDIPEGYSVSREKKERFSLILESASTNQTSMYLCASSLAGGPVTGELFFGEGSRLTVL.

This clonotype was detected ten times or more. This chain connects TRBV19 to TRBJ2-5, with 7 bases lining up with TRBD2. Trimming at V came to 5 bases and at J to 7 bases, leaving 4 bases not matched to a gene. Per germline, CDR1 LNHDA and CDR2 SQIVND (reference sequence). This CDR3 comprises 12 residues. The CDR3 protein is CASSGGDGTQYF. DNA of the CDR3: TGTGCCAGTAGTGGGGGGGACGGGACCCAGTACTTC.

At least ten counts were recorded for this clonotype. V is TRBV5-1 and J is TRBJ1-2; 8 bases map to TRBD1. The V and J ends lost 7 bases and 4 bases, in that order; junction bases with no gene match: 9. CDR1 is SGHRS and CDR2 is YFSETQ in the germline V gene. The CDR3 is 14 residues long. The CDR3 coding sequence is TGCGCCAGCTATGAAACCGGGACAGGCTATGGCTACACCTTC. Its protein product is CASYETGTGYGYTF. Variable domain in full (rest from reference TRBV5-1 and TRBJ1-2): KAGVTQTPRYLIKTRGQQVTLSCSPISGHRSVSWYQQTPGQGLQFLFEYFSETQRNKGNFPGRFSGRQFSNSRSEMNVSTLELGDSALYLCASYETGTGYGYTFGSGTRLTVV.

This clonotype was picked up many times. V is TRBV6-1 and J is TRBJ2-4; a weak D match, TRBD2 (5 bases). V was pared by 0 bases and J by 6 bases, with 6 bases between. The CDR3 runs 13 residues. Germline CDR1 is MNHNS and CDR2 is SASEGT. CDR3 bases: TGTGCCAGCAGTGAAGCTAGCGCAAACATTCAGTACTTC. This encodes CASSEASANIQYF.

This clonotype was seen many times. The genes are TRBV6-1 and TRBJ2-7; no definite D call. CDR3 length equals 13 residues. Per germline, CDR1 MNHNS and CDR2 SASEGT. V dropped 6 bases and J dropped 1 base, with 10 bases sitting between them. This CDR3 reads CASSLTVSYEQYF. In DNA form, the CDR3 reads TGTGCCAGCAGCTTAACGGTATCCTACGAGCAGTACTTC.

The chain couples TRBV12-3 or TRBV12-4 to TRBJ2-7, with D perhaps TRBD2 (6 bases). Trimming left V 2 bases short and J 2 bases short, with 10 bases between. The CDR3 sequence is 14 residues long. This chain's CDR3 is CASSLTGLPYEQYF. In DNA form, the CDR3 reads TGTGCCAGCAGTTTAACGGGACTCCCCTACGAGCAGTACTTC.

V gene TRBV12-3 or TRBV12-4 combines with J gene TRBJ2-7; 7 bases agree with TRBD1. The CDR3 contains 13 residues. V lost 5 bases, J lost 1 base, and 2 bases stayed unmatched. CDR3 loop: CASSEGASYEQYF. CDR3 bases: TGTGCCAGCAGTGAGGGGGCTTCCTACGAGCAGTACTTC.

In this sample, this clonotype turned up many times. The gene calls are TRBV6-6 and TRBJ2-5; 8 bases fit TRBD2. This CDR3 is built from 20 residues. The germline CDR1 and CDR2 sequences are MNHNY and SVGAGI (reference sequence). J was trimmed by 3 bases and V by 5 bases; bases with no gene match: 23. CDR3 nucleotide sequence: TGTGCCAGCAGTCCCCCCTCGGGTGGGGGGGTGAAGACTAGCGAAGAGACCCAGTACTTC. Its translation is CASSPPSGGGVKTSEETQYF.

This clonotype was seen at least ten times. V is TRBV11-2 and J is TRBJ2-5, with D uncertain. CDR1 SGHAT and CDR2 FQNNGV come from the germline V gene. The V end lost 5 bases, the J end lost 5 bases, and 21 bases lay between the germline ends. This CDR3 is built from 16 residues. CDR3 sequence reads: CASSRTGPHGSETQYF. For the CDR3, the DNA is TGTGCCAGCAGCCGAACGGGCCCCCATGGTTCGGAGACCCAGTACTTC.

This clonotype was seen ten or more times. J is TRBJ2-5 and V is TRBV12-3 or TRBV12-4; 12 bases line up with TRBD2. J gave up 2 bases and V 6 bases, and 16 bases lay outside the gene matches. This CDR3 spans 19 amino acids. The CDR3 region has the DNA TGTGCCAGCAGCTCCGGAGGGGGACTAGCGGGTTCCGATCAAGAGACCCAGTACTTC. It codes for CASSSGGGLAGSDQETQYF.

V gene TRBV6-1 combines with J gene TRBJ1-1; TRBD1 might be the D (6 bases). Germline V lookup: CDR1 MNHNS, CDR2 SASEGT. The CDR3 runs to 13 residues. Trimming removed 6 bases at V and 4 bases at J, with 12 bases between. The CDR3 spells CASRPGAPTEAFF. DNA of the CDR3: TGTGCCAGCAGACCAGGGGCCCCCACTGAAGCTTTCTTT.

CDR3 DNA sequence: TGTGCCACCCTGGGGGGGGGGTCACAAGAGACCCAGTACTTC. Translated: CATLGGGSQETQYF. This chain uses TRBV6-1 with TRBJ2-5, with 7 bases aligning to TRBD2. Trimming at V came to 10 bases and at J to 2 bases, leaving 10 bases not matched to a gene. Per the germline V gene, CDR1 is MNHNS and CDR2 is SASEGT. This CDR3 spans 14 amino acids.

At least ten counts were recorded for this clonotype. This chain connects TRBV29-1 to TRBJ1-1; tentative D call: TRBD1 (5 bases). From germline, CDR1 is SQVTM and CDR2 ANQGSEA. The germline V and J ends were trimmed by 0 bases and 0 bases, with 11 bases remaining between them. There are 15 residues in the CDR3. The CDR3 nucleotides are TGCAGCGTTGAAGATGGGGGGAGCATGAACACTGAAGCTTTCTTT. It yields the protein CSVEDGGSMNTEAFF.